This TCR beta chain was identified in a study of OX40 agonist ivuxolimab in advanced cancers. For the study at large: Participants, roughly 80% male, averaged about 56 years of age, ranging from about 20 to 79. About 40% of patients had received prior checkpoint inhibitor therapy.

This clone was found once. Its matching antigen is unknown. Per the germline V gene, CDR1 is SGHDT and CDR2 is YYEEEE. V lost 0 bases and J 0 bases, leaving 7 bases between the germline ends. CDR3 length: 15 residues. Findings of the study overall: Some of the nonresponding patients also showed low levels of normalized T-cell clonal expansion.

TCRdb's copy holds only in-frame clones and misses some; the assay was immunoSEQ multiplex PCR. The sample contains 81,000 or so clones, around 93% of which appear only once. This clonotype was sampled from an adult with an advanced solid tumor such as melanoma, head and neck, liver or kidney cancer. The V call is TRBV5-6, the J call TRBJ1-3; no firm D call. Specimen: CD4+ or CD8+ T cells sorted from blood, collected in a trial of the OX40 agonist ivuxolimab. In DNA, the CDR3 is TGTGCCAGCAGCTTGGCGGCATCCTCTGGAAACACCATATATTTT. Its protein product is CASSLAASSGNTIYF.